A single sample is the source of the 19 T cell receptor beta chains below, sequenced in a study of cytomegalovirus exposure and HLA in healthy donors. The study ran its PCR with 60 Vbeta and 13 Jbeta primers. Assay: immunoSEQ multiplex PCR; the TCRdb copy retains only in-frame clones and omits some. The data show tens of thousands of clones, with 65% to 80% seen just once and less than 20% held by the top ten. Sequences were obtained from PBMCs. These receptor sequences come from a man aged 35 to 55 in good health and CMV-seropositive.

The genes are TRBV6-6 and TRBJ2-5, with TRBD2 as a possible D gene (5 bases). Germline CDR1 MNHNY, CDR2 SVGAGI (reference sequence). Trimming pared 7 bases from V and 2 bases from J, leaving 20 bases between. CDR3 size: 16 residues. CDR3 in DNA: TGTGCCAGCACCCATTCCGGGTCCTCGGGGCAAGAGACCCAGTACTTC. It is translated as CASTHSGSSGQETQYF.

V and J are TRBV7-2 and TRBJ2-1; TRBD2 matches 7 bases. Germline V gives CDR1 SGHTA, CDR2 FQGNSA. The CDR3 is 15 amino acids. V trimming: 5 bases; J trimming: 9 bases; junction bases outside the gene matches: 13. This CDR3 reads CASSTPGTMRGEQFF. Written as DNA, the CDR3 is TGTGCCAGCAGCACCCCCGGGACTATGCGTGGTGAGCAGTTCTTC.

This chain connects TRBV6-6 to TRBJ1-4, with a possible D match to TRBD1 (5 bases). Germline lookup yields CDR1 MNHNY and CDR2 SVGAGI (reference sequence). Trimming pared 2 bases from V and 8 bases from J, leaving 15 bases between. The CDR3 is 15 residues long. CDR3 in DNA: TGTGCCAGCAGTTACCTGGGACTCGGCGGGGAAAAACTGTTTTTT. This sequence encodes CASSYLGLGGEKLFF.

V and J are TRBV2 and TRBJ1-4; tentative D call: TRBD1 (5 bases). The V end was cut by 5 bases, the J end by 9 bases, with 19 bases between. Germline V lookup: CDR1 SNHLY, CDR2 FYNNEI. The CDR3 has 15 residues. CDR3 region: CASSLRGQGEKKLFF. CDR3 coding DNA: TGTGCCAGCAGTCTGCGGGGCCAGGGAGAAAAAAAACTGTTTTTT. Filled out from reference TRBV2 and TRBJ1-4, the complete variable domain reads EPEVTQTPSHQVTQMGQEVILRCVPISNHLYFYWYRQILGQKVEFLVSFYNNEISEKSEIFDDQFSVERPDGSNFTLKIRSTKLEDSAMYFCASSLRGQGEKKLFFGSGTQLSVL.

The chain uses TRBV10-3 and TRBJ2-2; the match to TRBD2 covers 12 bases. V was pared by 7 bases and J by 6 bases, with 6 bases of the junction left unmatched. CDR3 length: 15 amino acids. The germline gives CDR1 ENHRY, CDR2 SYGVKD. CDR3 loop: CAINGLAGHAGELFF. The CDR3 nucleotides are TGTGCCATCAATGGACTAGCGGGACACGCCGGGGAGCTGTTTTTT.

The CDR3 region has the DNA TGTGCCAGCTGGGCGGGGAGCACAGATACGCAGTATTTT. Encoded protein: CASWAGSTDTQYF. The chain couples TRBV2 to TRBJ2-3; D is possibly TRBD2 (6 bases). V lost 8 bases and J lost 0, with 9 bases in between. From germline, CDR1 is SNHLY and CDR2 FYNNEI. The CDR3 runs 13 residues.

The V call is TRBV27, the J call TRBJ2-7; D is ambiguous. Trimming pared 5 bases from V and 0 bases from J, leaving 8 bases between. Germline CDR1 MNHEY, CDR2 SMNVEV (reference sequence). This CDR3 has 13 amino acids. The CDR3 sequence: CASSRAGSYEQYF. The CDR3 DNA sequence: TGTGCCAGCAGTAGAGCAGGCTCCTACGAGCAGTACTTC.

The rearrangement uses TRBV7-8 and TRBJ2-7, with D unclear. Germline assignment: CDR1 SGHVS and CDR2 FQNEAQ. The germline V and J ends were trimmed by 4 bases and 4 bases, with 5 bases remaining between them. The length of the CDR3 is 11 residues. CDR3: CASSSKYEQYF. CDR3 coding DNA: TGTGCCAGCAGCTCTAAATACGAGCAGTACTTC.

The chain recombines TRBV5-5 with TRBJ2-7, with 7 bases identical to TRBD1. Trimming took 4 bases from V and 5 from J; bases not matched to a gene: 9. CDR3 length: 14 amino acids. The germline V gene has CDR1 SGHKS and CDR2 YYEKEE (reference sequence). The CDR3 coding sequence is TGTGCCAGCAGCGGTTGGACAGGCCTGGACGAGCAGTACTTC. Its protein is CASSGWTGLDEQYF.

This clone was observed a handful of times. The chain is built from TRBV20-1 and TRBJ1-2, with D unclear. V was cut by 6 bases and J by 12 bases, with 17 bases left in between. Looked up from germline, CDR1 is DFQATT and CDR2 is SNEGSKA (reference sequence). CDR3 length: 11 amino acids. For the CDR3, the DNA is TGCAGTGCAATGGCGTCGGGAATCAACACCTTC. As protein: CSAMASGINTF.

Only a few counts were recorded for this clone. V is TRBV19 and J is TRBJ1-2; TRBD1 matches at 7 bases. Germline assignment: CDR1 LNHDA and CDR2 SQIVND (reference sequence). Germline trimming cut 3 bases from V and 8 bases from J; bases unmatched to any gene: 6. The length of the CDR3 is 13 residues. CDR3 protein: CASSIDRVGGYTF. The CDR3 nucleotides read TGTGCCAGTAGTATCGACAGGGTGGGCGGCTACACCTTC.

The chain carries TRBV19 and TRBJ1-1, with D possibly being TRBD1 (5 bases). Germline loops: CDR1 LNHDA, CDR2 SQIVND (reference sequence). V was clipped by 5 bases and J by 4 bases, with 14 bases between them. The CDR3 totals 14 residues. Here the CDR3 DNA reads TGTGCCAGTAGTTTAGGGGTGAGGATCACTGAAGCTTTCTTT. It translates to CASSLGVRITEAFF. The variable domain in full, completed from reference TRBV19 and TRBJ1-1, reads DGGITQSPKYLFRKEGQNVTLSCEQNLNHDAMYWYRQDPGQGLRLIYYSQIVNDFQKGDIAEGYSVSREKKESFPLTVTSAQKNPTAFYLCASSLGVRITEAFFGQGTRLTVV.

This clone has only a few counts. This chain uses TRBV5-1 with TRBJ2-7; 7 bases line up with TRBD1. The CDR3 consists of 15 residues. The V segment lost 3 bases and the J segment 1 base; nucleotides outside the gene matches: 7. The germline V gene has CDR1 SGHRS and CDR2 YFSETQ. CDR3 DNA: TGCGCCAGCAGCTGGGGACAGACTATTTCCTACGAGCAGTACTTC. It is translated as CASSWGQTISYEQYF.

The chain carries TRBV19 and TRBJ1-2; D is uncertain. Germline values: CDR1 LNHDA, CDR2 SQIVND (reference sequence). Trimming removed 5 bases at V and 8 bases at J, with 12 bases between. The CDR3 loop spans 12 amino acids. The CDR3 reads CASSGPGGGYTF. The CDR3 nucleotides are TGTGCCAGTAGTGGGCCAGGTGGGGGCTACACCTTC.

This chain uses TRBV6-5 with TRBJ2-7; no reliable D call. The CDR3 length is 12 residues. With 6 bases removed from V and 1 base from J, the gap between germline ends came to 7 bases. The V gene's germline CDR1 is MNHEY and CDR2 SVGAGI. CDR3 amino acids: CASSSGSYEQYF. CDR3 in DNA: TGTGCCAGCAGCTCCGGGTCCTACGAGCAGTACTTC.

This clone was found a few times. The CDR3: CASSIGRGSTDTQYF. CDR3 DNA sequence: TGTGCCAGTAGTATAGGGCGGGGTAGCACAGATACGCAGTATTTT. The chain uses TRBV19 and TRBJ2-3, with D possibly being TRBD2 (6 bases). Trimming removed 1 base at V and 0 bases at J, with 8 bases between. The CDR3 is 15 amino acids. From germline, CDR1 is LNHDA and CDR2 SQIVND (reference sequence). Looking up the rest from reference TRBV19 and TRBJ2-3 gives the full variable domain: DGGITQSPKYLFRKEGQNVTLSCEQNLNHDAMYWYRQDPGQGLRLIYYSQIVNDFQKGDIAEGYSVSREKKESFPLTVTSAQKNPTAFYLCASSIGRGSTDTQYFGPGTRLTVL.

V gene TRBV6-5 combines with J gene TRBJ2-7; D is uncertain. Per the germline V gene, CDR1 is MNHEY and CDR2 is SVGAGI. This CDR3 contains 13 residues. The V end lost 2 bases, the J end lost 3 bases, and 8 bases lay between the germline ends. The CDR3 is CASSYTNNYEQYF. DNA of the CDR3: TGTGCCAGCAGTTACACAAACAACTACGAGCAGTACTTC.

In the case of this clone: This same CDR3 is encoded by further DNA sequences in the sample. CDR3 amino acids: CAISTFQGQANTEAFF. In DNA form, the CDR3 reads TGTGCCATCAGCACCTTTCAGGGTCAGGCGAACACTGAAGCTTTCTTT. This chain connects TRBV10-3 to TRBJ1-1, with a possible D match to TRBD1 (5 bases). Germline-derived CDR1 and CDR2 are ENHRY and SYGVKD. V lost 6 bases and J lost 1, with 18 bases in between. The length of the CDR3 is 16 residues.

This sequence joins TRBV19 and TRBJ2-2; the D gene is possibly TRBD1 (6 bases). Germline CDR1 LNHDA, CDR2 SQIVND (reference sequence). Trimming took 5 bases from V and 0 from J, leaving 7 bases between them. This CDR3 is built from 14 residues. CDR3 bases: TGTGCCAGTAGTCGGACAGCGAACACCGGGGAGCTGTTTTTT. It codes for CASSRTANTGELFF.